Presented here are 32 T cell receptor beta chains from one specimen sequenced in a study of T-cell memory formation after mild COVID-19 (dated by TCRdb to about 2021). Preparation of the library involved 5' RACE. TCRdb lists the instrument as Illumina NovaSeq 6000. TCRdb itself trimmed the public reads at Q25 with fastp, ran MiXCR and retained productive beta chains. Every CDR3 protein is listed once, alongside the most common genes and DNA of its rows. For this sample the table gives roughly 250,000 distinct CDR3 sequences, of which approximately 15% were detected only once. The top ten clonotypes cover roughly a fifth of the sample. Sequencing was carried out using PBMCs or a T cell subset sorted from them (not recorded which). Every receptor here comes from a man aged 18 to 30 who had mild COVID-19 (a few samples of this study predate the infection). The sample titles of this study are shuffled in the database, so cell type and time point are left out; the donor was told from shared clones.

This clonotype was counted a few times. V and J are TRBV6-1 and TRBJ2-7, with TRBD2 identical over 10 bases. J lost 0 bases, V lost 3 bases, and 5 bases had no gene match. This CDR3 spans 16 amino acids. CDR1 and CDR2 from the germline V gene are MNHNS and SASEGT. For the CDR3, the DNA is TGTGCCAGCAGTGAGCTAGCGGGGGCCCCCTCCTACGAGCAGTACTTC. Its translation is CASSELAGAPSYEQYF.

There are many counts of this clonotype. V gene TRBV5-1 combines with J gene TRBJ2-7; the match to TRBD2 covers 8 bases. The CDR3 is 15 residues long. CDR1 and CDR2 from the germline V gene are SGHRS and YFSETQ. With V trimmed by 2 bases and J by 1 base, 5 bases remained unmatched. As DNA, the CDR3 is TGCGCCAGCAGCTTCGGCGGGGGGCATTCCTACGAGCAGTACTTC. As protein: CASSFGGGHSYEQYF. Based on the CDR3 plus reference TRBV5-1 and TRBJ2-7, the full variable domain is KAGVTQTPRYLIKTRGQQVTLSCSPISGHRSVSWYQQTPGQGLQFLFEYFSETQRNKGNFPGRFSGRQFSNSRSEMNVSTLELGDSALYLCASSFGGGHSYEQYFGPGTRLTVT.

In this sample, this clonotype turned up a few times. The chain employs TRBV4-1 and TRBJ1-2, with D perhaps matching TRBD1 (6 bases). Per the germline V gene, CDR1 is MGHRA and CDR2 is YSYEKL. The CDR3 length is 17 residues. The V and J ends lost 1 base and 0 bases respectively, with 15 bases between them. Written as DNA, the CDR3 is TGCGCCAGCAGCCAAGGGGGACACACGAGCTCTAACTATGGCTACACCTTC. Amino acids: CASSQGGHTSSNYGYTF.

The chain carries TRBV7-6 and TRBJ2-2, with D perhaps matching TRBD2 (6 bases). V gave up 2 bases and J gave up 6 bases, with 16 bases separating them. This CDR3 region has 16 residues. Germline V lookup: CDR1 SGHVS, CDR2 FNYEAQ. CDR3 coding DNA: TGTGCCAGCAGCTTAACGGGACGGGGGACGGCCGGGGAGCTGTTTTTT. Translated: CASSLTGRGTAGELFF.

This rearrangement joins TRBV7-9 to TRBJ1-2; weak D call: TRBD1 (5 bases). The germline CDR1 and CDR2 sequences are SEHNR and FQNEAQ (reference sequence). The CDR3 totals 13 residues. Trimming stripped 4 bases from V and 8 bases from J, with 14 bases between. The CDR3: CASSSGLREGYTF. As DNA, the CDR3 is TGTGCCAGCAGCTCGGGACTACGGGAAGGCTACACCTTC.

This chain links TRBV5-1 with TRBJ1-4; the match to TRBD1 covers 10 bases. The junction had 2 bases not matched to a gene; V was cut back by 7 bases and J by 5 bases. CDR1 is SGHRS, CDR2 YFSETQ, per germline. The CDR3 spans 13 residues. CDR3 DNA: TGCGCCAGCCAGGGACAGGGGAATGAAAAACTGTTTTTT. Protein product: CASQGQGNEKLFF.

The sample holds a few counts of this clonotype. The chain uses TRBV18 and TRBJ2-1, with D perhaps given as TRBD1 or TRBD2 (6 bases each). V was trimmed by 3 bases and J by 4 bases, leaving 13 bases between them. This CDR3 has 15 residues. In germline, CDR1 is KGHSH, CDR2 LQKENI. The CDR3 coding sequence is TGTGCCAGCTCACCGCTAGCGAGGGGGTACAATGAGCAGTTCTTC. It codes for CASSPLARGYNEQFF.

This chain joins TRBV20-1 and TRBJ2-7, with TRBD1 matching over 7 bases. Trimming cost V 4 bases and J 0 bases; bases outside gene matches: 6. CDR3 length equals 14 residues. Germline assignment: CDR1 DFQATT and CDR2 SNEGSKA (reference sequence). The CDR3 is CSATGTVSSYEQYF. The CDR3 DNA follows: TGCAGTGCTACCGGGACAGTGAGCTCCTACGAGCAGTACTTC.

This clonotype was observed a few times. The J gene is TRBJ2-7, the V gene TRBV7-2; 8 positions agree with TRBD1. Trimming removed 6 bases from V and 3 bases from J; junction bases left unmatched: 4. The CDR3 is 13 amino acids. Germline loops: CDR1 SGHTA, CDR2 FQGNSA. CDR3: CASRRQGNYEQYF. In nucleotides, the CDR3 is TGTGCCAGCAGGCGACAGGGGAACTACGAGCAGTACTTC.

The chain links TRBV6-2 or TRBV6-3 to TRBJ2-6; a weak D match, TRBD1 (5 bases). This CDR3 is built from 19 residues. The germline gives CDR1 MNHEY, CDR2 SVGEGT. Trimming left V 2 bases short and J 0 bases short, with 17 bases between. This CDR3 reads CASSYEIIIRDSGANVLTF. CDR3 bases: TGTGCCAGCAGTTACGAGATTATTATCAGGGACTCTGGGGCCAACGTCCTGACTTTC.

The chain combines TRBV7-2 with TRBJ2-3; 12 bases match TRBD2. V trimming: 5 bases; J trimming: 7 bases; junction bases outside the gene matches: 10. Germline CDR1 SGHTA, CDR2 FQGNSA. The CDR3 covers 16 residues. The CDR3 spells CASSPLAGGLGNTQYF. CDR3 nucleotides: TGTGCCAGCAGCCCTCTAGCGGGGGGGCTTGGGAATACGCAGTATTTT. The full variable domain, its missing parts supplied by reference TRBV7-2 and TRBJ2-3, is GAGVSQSPSNKVTEKGKDVELRCDPISGHTALYWYRQSLGQGLEFLIYFQGNSAPDKSGLPSDRFSAERTGGSVSTLTIQRTQQEDSAVYLCASSPLAGGLGNTQYFGPGTRLTVL.

This clonotype was found a few times. This rearrangement joins TRBV29-1 to TRBJ1-1; D might be TRBD1 (6 bases). Germline lookup yields CDR1 SQVTM and CDR2 ANQGSEA. The V and J ends lost 7 bases and 11 bases respectively, with 17 bases between them. The CDR3 has 11 amino acids. The CDR3 here is CSALGAPGAFF. CDR3 nucleotide sequence: TGCAGCGCCCTGGGGGCCCCTGGGGCTTTCTTT.

This rearrangement joins TRBV4-2 to TRBJ2-4, with 9 bases matching TRBD1. Trimming at V came to 0 bases and at J to 9 bases, leaving 6 bases not matched to a gene. Germline loops: CDR1 LGHNA, CDR2 YNFKEQ. The CDR3 totals 15 residues. CDR3 sequence reads: CASSQEGTGGTIQYF. CDR3 coding DNA: TGTGCCAGCAGCCAAGAGGGAACAGGGGGCACCATTCAGTACTTC.

This clonotype showed up just a few times. The V gene is TRBV7-3, the J gene TRBJ2-2; D gene unclear. In germline, CDR1 is SGHTA, CDR2 FQGTGA. The CDR3 is made up of 13 amino acids. V was pared by 5 bases and J by 6 bases, with 10 bases between. This chain's CDR3 is CASSGQYSGELFF. CDR3 nucleotide sequence: TGTGCCAGCAGCGGGCAGTATTCCGGGGAGCTGTTTTTT.

This clonotype was observed many times. The V gene is TRBV7-2, the J gene TRBJ1-1, with TRBD1 matching over 9 bases. In germline, CDR1 is SGHTA, CDR2 FQGNSA. The V gene end was trimmed by 5 bases and the J gene end by 1 base; junction bases not matched to a gene: 5. The CDR3 length is 15 residues. CDR3 DNA: TGTGCCAGCAGCCCGGGGACAGGGAGGAACACTGAAGCTTTCTTT. Translating gives CASSPGTGRNTEAFF.

Written as DNA, the CDR3 is TGTGCCAGCAGCTTCGGTTCTAGCGCCCCCAAGACCCAGTACTTC. Translated: CASSFGSSAPKTQYF. The V and J genes are TRBV7-2 and TRBJ2-5; TRBD2 is a possible D gene (6 bases). V was shortened by 3 bases and J by 6 bases, with 17 bases between the two germline ends. This CDR3 is 15 amino acids long. In germline, CDR1 is SGHTA, CDR2 FQGNSA. Based on the CDR3 plus reference TRBV7-2 and TRBJ2-5, the full variable domain is GAGVSQSPSNKVTEKGKDVELRCDPISGHTALYWYRQSLGQGLEFLIYFQGNSAPDKSGLPSDRFSAERTGGSVSTLTIQRTQQEDSAVYLCASSFGSSAPKTQYFGPGTRLLVL.

The chain couples TRBV6-5 to TRBJ2-3; no reliable D call. Germline-derived CDR1 and CDR2 are MNHEY and SVGAGI. CDR3 size: 13 residues. The V and J ends lost 2 bases and 4 bases respectively, with 7 bases between them. The CDR3 spells CASSYLGSDTQYF. CDR3 nucleotide sequence: TGTGCCAGCAGTTACCTAGGATCAGATACGCAGTATTTT.

This clonotype has just one count. The rearrangement links TRBV15 to TRBJ2-4; 8 positions agree with TRBD1. The V gene end was trimmed by 4 bases and the J gene end by 1 base; junction bases not matched to a gene: 3. The CDR3 runs 15 residues. Germline V gene data show CDR1 as LNHNV and CDR2 as YYDKDF (reference sequence). For the CDR3, the DNA is TGTGCCACCAGCAAACGGGACAGGGCCAAAAACATTCAGTACTTC. It yields the protein CATSKRDRAKNIQYF.

This clonotype has only a few counts. The rearrangement links TRBV4-3 to TRBJ2-7, with D possibly TRBD1 on 6 matching bases. Germline V gene sequence: CDR1 LGHNA, CDR2 YSLEER. V was pared by 0 bases and J by 4 bases, with 19 bases between. The CDR3 totals 17 residues. The chain's CDR3 is CASSQESVTGSRYEQYF. The CDR3, as DNA: TGCGCCAGCAGCCAAGAAAGTGTTACAGGGTCCCGATACGAGCAGTACTTC.

The gene calls are TRBV20-1 and TRBJ2-1; tentatively, D is TRBD1 (6 bases). The V end was cut by 5 bases, the J end by 6 bases, with 11 bases between. Looked up from germline, CDR1 is DFQATT and CDR2 is SNEGSKA (reference sequence). The CDR3 spans 12 residues. This CDR3 reads CSARIQGNEQFF. The CDR3 DNA sequence: TGCAGTGCTCGAATACAGGGCAATGAGCAGTTCTTC.

V and J are TRBV19 and TRBJ2-4; no reliable D call. The V gene's germline CDR1 is LNHDA and CDR2 SQIVND (reference sequence). The CDR3 is 15 amino acids. V lost 6 bases and J lost 0, with 12 bases in between. The DNA for the CDR3 is TGTGCCAGTAGCTCGATAGAGTTAGCCAAAAACATTCAGTACTTC. Translated, it gives CASSSIELAKNIQYF.

The V gene is TRBV4-1, the J gene TRBJ2-7; 8 bases align to TRBD1. The germline gives CDR1 MGHRA, CDR2 YSYEKL. CDR3 length: 15 residues. V shed 3 bases and J 3 bases; nucleotides not matched to a gene: 7. CDR3 amino acids: CASSQEDRADYEQYF. The CDR3 nucleotides read TGCGCCAGCAGCCAGGAGGACAGGGCGGACTACGAGCAGTACTTC.

The chain employs TRBV20-1 and TRBJ1-3, with no clear D. Trimming stripped 6 bases from V and 1 base from J, with 16 bases between. Germline V gives CDR1 DFQATT, CDR2 SNEGSKA (reference sequence). The CDR3 runs to 15 residues. CDR3 amino acids: CSARTPRVSGNTIYF. CDR3 in DNA: TGCAGTGCGAGGACCCCGAGGGTTTCTGGAAACACCATATATTTT.

The chain has TRBV20-1 and TRBJ2-1, with TRBD2 matching over 10 bases. The germline CDR1 and CDR2 sequences are DFQATT and SNEGSKA (reference sequence). V was pared by 5 bases and J by 3 bases, with 10 bases of the junction left unmatched. There are 16 residues in the CDR3. CDR3 region: CSAFTKRGGYYNEQFF. The CDR3, as DNA: TGCAGTGCTTTCACTAAGCGGGGGGGCTACTACAATGAGCAGTTCTTC.

This clonotype was detected a few times. The gene calls are TRBV20-1 and TRBJ2-3; D is unclear. CDR3 length: 14 residues. The V gene's germline CDR1 is DFQATT and CDR2 SNEGSKA (reference sequence). The V gene lost 5 bases and the J gene lost 2 bases, with 14 bases spanning the gap. The CDR3 is CSAQGRESTDTQYF. The CDR3 coding sequence is TGCAGTGCTCAAGGACGCGAATCCACAGATACGCAGTATTTT.

This clonotype has just a few counts. V is TRBV7-2 and J is TRBJ1-2; D may be TRBD1 (5 bases). V shed 5 bases and J shed 2 bases, with 9 bases lying between them. Per the germline V gene, CDR1 is SGHTA and CDR2 is FQGNSA. This CDR3 has 13 amino acids. CDR3 bases: TGTGCCAGCAGCCGACAGCCGAACTATGGCTACACCTTC. Residues: CASSRQPNYGYTF.

V gene TRBV9 combines with J gene TRBJ2-3, with D possibly matching TRBD1 (6 bases). The CDR3 is made up of 14 amino acids. The germline gives CDR1 SGDLS, CDR2 YYNGEE. V lost 3 bases and J lost 5, with 13 bases in between. In DNA form, the CDR3 reads TGTGCCAGCAGCGGAGGACAGAGAAGAGATACGCAGTATTTT. Protein: CASSGGQRRDTQYF.

The chain carries TRBV27 and TRBJ2-7; 9 bases line up with TRBD1. CDR1 is MNHEY and CDR2 is SMNVEV in the germline V gene (reference sequence). V was clipped by 5 bases and J by 3 bases; unmatched bases: 8. The length of the CDR3 is 15 residues. CDR3 coding DNA: TGTGCCAGCAGTCTAGGACAGGGGAACCACTACGAGCAGTACTTC. This translates into CASSLGQGNHYEQYF.

The chain uses TRBV2 and TRBJ2-7; D possibly corresponds to TRBD1 (5 bases). Germline V CDR1 and CDR2: SNHLY, FYNNEI. The CDR3 spans 14 residues. V was trimmed by 1 base and J by 3 bases, leaving 10 bases between them. This CDR3 reads CASSEVDRDYEQYF. CDR3 DNA: TGTGCCAGCAGTGAAGTAGACAGAGACTACGAGCAGTACTTC.

The chain joins TRBV5-1 to TRBJ1-1; 7 positions agree with TRBD1. The V gene's germline CDR1 is SGHRS and CDR2 YFSETQ. Trimming cost V 4 bases and J 4 bases; bases outside gene matches: 10. The CDR3 covers 15 residues. DNA of the CDR3: TGCGCCAGCAGCACGGACAGGATTCGTGGCACTGAAGCTTTCTTT. Its protein product is CASSTDRIRGTEAFF.

The chain combines TRBV27 with TRBJ2-7; possible D gene TRBD1, 5 bases. The CDR3 loop spans 16 amino acids. The germline V gene encodes CDR1 MNHEY and CDR2 SMNVEV (reference sequence). V was pared by 5 bases and J by 0 bases, with 17 bases between. The CDR3 nucleotides read TGTGCCAGCAGTCCGGACATTGGACATACCTCCTACGAGCAGTACTTC. It specifies CASSPDIGHTSYEQYF.

A few counts support this clonotype. The CDR3 coding sequence is TGTGCCAGCAGTTTATTTCCTGGGGCTAGCGGGCTTTACAATGAGCAGTTCTTC. Its protein is CASSLFPGASGLYNEQFF. The V and J genes are TRBV28 and TRBJ2-1, with 8 bases fitting TRBD2. Germline V gene lookup returns CDR1 MDHEN and CDR2 SYDVKM. This CDR3 contains 18 residues. V lost 1 base and J lost 4; bases outside the gene matches: 12.